This T cell receptor (beta chain) was documented in a study of T cells in localized non-small cell lung cancer. CDR1 is MNHEY and CDR2 is SMNVEV in the germline V gene (reference sequence). V shed 3 bases and J shed 0 bases, with 11 bases lying between them. This CDR3 is 15 amino acids long. Produced via immunoSEQ multiplex PCR; TCRdb's table is partial and in-frame only. The sample carries roughly 30,000 clones, more than 85% recorded once. The chain combines TRBV27 with TRBJ1-1, with D unresolved. The sample here was peripheral blood, taken before any cancer treatment. The receptor was derived from an older female donor with stage I lung adenocarcinoma. CDR3 nucleotides: TGTGCCAGCAGTTTCCAGACACCTATGAACACTGAAGCTTTCTTT. Translating it yields CASSFQTPMNTEAFF.